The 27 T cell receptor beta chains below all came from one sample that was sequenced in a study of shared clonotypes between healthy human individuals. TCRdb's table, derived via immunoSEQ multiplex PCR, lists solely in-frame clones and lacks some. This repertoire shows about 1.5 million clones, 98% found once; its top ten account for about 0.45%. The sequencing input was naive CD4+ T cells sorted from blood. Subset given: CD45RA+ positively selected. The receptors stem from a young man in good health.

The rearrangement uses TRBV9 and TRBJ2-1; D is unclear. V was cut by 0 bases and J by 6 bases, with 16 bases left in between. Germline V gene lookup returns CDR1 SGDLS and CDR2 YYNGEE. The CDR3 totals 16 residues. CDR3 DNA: TGTGCCAGCAGCGTAGTGCTCCGGGCCCCCGGCAATGAGCAGTTCTTC. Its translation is CASSVVLRAPGNEQFF.

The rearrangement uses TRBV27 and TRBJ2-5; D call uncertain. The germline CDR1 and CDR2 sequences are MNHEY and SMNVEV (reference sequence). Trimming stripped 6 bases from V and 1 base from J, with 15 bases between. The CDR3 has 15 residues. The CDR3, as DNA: TGTGCCAGCAGCTTCCTTGGTGTGCCCCAAGAGACCCAGTACTTC. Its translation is CASSFLGVPQETQYF.

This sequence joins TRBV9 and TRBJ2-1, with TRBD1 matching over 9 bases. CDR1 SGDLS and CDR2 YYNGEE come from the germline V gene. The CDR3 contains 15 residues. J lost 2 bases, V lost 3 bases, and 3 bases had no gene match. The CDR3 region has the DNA TGTGCCAGCAGCGGGACAGGGGCGGCCTACAATGAGCAGTTCTTC. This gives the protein CASSGTGAAYNEQFF.

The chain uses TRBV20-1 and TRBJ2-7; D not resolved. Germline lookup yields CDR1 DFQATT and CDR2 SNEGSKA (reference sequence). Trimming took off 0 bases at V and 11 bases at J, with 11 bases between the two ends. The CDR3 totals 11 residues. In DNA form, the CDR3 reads TGCAGTGCTAGAGATTATCCAAGGGAGTACTTC. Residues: CSARDYPREYF.

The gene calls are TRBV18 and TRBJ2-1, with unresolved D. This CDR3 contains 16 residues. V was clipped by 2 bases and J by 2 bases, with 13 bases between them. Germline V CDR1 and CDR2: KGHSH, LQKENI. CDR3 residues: CASSPAAGATYNEQFF. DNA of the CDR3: TGTGCCAGCTCACCAGCCGCAGGAGCTACCTACAATGAGCAGTTCTTC.

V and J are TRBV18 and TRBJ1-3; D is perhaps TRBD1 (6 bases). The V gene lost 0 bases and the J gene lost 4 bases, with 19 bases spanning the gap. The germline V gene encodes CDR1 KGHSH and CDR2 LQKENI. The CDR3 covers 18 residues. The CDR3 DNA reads TGTGCCAGCTCACCACCTTCTCCGGGGGCGGTCGAAGGAAACACCATATATTTT. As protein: CASSPPSPGAVEGNTIYF.

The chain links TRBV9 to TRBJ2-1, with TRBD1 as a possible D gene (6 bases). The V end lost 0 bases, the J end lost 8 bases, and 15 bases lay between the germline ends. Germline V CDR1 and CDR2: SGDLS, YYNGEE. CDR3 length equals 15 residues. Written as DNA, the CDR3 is TGTGCCAGCAGCGTAGGTCACAGGGTCCGCGATGAGCAGTTCTTC. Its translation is CASSVGHRVRDEQFF.

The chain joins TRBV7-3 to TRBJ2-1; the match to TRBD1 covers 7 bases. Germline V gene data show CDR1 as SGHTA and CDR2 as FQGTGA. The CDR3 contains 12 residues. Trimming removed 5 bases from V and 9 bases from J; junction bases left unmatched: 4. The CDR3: CASSAQGTEQFF. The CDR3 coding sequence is TGTGCCAGCAGCGCACAGGGGACTGAGCAGTTCTTC. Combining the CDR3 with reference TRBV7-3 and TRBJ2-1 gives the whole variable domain GAGVSQTPSNKVTEKGKYVELRCDPISGHTALYWYRQSLGQGPEFLIYFQGTGAADDSGLPNDRFFAVRPEGSVSTLKIQRTERGDSAVYLCASSAQGTEQFFGPGTRLTVL.

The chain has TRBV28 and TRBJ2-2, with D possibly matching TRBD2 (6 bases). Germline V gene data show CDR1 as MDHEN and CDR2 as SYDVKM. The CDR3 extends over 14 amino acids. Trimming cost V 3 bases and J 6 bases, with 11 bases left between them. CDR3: CASSLRDFAGELFF. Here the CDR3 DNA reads TGTGCCAGCAGTTTGCGGGACTTCGCCGGGGAGCTGTTTTTT.

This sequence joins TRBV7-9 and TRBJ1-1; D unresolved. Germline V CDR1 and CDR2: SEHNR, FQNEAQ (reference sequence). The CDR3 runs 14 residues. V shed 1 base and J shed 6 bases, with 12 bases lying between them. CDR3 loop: CASSLDPITAEAFF. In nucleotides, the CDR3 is TGTGCCAGCAGCTTAGACCCAATCACGGCTGAAGCTTTCTTT.

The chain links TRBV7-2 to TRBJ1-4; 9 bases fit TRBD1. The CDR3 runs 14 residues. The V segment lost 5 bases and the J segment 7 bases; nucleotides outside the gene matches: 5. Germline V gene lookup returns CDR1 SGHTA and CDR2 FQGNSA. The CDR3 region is CASSQQGAAEKLFF. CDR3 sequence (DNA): TGTGCCAGCAGCCAACAGGGGGCGGCTGAAAAACTGTTTTTT.

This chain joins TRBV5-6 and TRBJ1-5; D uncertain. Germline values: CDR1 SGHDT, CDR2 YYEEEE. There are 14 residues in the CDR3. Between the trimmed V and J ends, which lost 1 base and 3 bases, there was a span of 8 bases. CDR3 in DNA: TGTGCCAGCAGCTTGAGACCGCACAATCAGCCCCAGCATTTT. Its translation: CASSLRPHNQPQHF.

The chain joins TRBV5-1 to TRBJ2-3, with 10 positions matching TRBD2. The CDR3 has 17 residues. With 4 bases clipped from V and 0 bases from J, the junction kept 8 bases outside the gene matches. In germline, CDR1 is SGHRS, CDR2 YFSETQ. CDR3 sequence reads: CASSPQGLAASTDTQYF. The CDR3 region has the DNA TGCGCCAGCAGCCCCCAAGGACTAGCGGCTAGCACAGATACGCAGTATTTT.

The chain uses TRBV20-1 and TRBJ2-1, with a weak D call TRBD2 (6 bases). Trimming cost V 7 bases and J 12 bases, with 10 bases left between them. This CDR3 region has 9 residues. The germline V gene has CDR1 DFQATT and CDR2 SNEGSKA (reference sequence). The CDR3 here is CSVLAAQFF. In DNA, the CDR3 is TGCAGTGTATTAGCGGCGCAGTTCTTC.

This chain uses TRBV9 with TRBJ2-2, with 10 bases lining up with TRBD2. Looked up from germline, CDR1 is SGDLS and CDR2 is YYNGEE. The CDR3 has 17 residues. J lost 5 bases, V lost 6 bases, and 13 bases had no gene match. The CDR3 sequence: CASTLGASGSLTGELFF. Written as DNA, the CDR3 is TGTGCCAGCACCCTAGGGGCTAGCGGGAGTCTTACCGGGGAGCTGTTTTTT.

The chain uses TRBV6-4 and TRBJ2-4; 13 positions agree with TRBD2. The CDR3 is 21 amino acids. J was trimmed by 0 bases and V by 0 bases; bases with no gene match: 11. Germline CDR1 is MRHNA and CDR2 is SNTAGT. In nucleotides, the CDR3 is TGTGCCAGCAGTGACTCTCCACTAGCGGGAGGGGTGACAGTAGCCAAAAACATTCAGTACTTC. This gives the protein CASSDSPLAGGVTVAKNIQYF.

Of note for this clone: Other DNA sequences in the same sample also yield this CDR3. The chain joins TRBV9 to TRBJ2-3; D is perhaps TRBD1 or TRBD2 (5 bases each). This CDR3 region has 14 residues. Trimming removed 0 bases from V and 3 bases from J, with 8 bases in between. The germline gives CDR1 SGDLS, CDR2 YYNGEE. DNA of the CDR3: TGTGCCAGCAGCGTAGCCGGGGCGACAGATACGCAGTATTTT. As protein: CASSVAGATDTQYF. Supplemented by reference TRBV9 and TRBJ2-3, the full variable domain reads DSGVTQTPKHLITATGQRVTLRCSPRSGDLSVYWYQQSLDQGLQFLIQYYNGEERAKGNILERFSAQQFPDLHSELNLSSLELGDSALYFCASSVAGATDTQYFGPGTRLTVL.

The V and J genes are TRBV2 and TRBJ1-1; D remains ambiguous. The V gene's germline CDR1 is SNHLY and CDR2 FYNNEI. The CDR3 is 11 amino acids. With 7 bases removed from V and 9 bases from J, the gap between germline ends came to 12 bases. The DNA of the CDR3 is TGTGCCAGCACCGAGACGGCTAAAGCTTTCTTT. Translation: CASTETAKAFF.

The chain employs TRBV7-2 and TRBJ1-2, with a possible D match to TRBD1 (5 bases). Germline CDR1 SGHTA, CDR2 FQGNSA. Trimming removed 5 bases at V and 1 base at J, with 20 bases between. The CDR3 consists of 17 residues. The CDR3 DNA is TGTGCCAGCAGCCAGGGCGGGACCCTTAAACTTAACTATGGCTACACCTTC. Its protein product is CASSQGGTLKLNYGYTF.

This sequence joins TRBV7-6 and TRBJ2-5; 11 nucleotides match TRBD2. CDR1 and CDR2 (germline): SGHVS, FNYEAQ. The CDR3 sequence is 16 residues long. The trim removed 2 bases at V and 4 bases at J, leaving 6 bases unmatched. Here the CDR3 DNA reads TGTGCCAGCAGCTTAATCACTAGCGGGAGAGGAGAGACCCAGTACTTC. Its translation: CASSLITSGRGETQYF.

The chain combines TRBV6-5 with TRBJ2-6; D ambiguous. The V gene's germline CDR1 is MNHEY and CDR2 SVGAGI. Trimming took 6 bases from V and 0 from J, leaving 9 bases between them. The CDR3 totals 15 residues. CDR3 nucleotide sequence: TGTGCCAGCAGCCTCCCCGGCTCTGGGGCCAACGTCCTGACTTTC. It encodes CASSLPGSGANVLTF.

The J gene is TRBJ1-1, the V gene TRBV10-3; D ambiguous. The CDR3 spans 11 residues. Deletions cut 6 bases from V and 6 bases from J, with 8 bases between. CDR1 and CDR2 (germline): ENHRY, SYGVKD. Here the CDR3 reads CAIRGNSEAFF. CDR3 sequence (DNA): TGTGCCATCAGGGGCAACTCTGAAGCTTTCTTT.

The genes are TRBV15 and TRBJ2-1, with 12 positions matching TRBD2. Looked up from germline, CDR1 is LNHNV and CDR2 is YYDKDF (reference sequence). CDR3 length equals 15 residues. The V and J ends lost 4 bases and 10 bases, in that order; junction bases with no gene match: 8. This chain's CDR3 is CATSTGTSGFKEQFF. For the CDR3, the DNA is TGTGCCACCAGCACCGGGACTAGCGGGTTCAAGGAGCAGTTCTTC.

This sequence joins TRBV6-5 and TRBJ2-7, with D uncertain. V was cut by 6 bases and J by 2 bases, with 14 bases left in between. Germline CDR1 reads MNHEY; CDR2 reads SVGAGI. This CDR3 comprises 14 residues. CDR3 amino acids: CASSGTRFPYEQYF. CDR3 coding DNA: TGTGCCAGCAGCGGAACACGATTTCCCTACGAGCAGTACTTC.

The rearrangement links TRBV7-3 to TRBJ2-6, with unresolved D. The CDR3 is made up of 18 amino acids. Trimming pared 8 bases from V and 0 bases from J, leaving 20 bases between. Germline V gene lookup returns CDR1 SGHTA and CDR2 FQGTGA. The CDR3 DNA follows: TGTGCCAGCTCTATTTCCGCCCTTCCGCTCTCTGGGGCCAACGTCCTGACTTTC. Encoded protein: CASSISALPLSGANVLTF.

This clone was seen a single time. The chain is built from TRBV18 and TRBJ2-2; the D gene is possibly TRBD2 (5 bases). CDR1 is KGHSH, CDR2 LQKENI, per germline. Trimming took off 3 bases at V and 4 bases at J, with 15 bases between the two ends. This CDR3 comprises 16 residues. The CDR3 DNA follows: TGTGCCAGCTCACCGATCGAATTCGGGATCACCGGGGAGCTGTTTTTT. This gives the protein CASSPIEFGITGELFF. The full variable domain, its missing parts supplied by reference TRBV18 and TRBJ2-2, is NAGVMQNPRHLVRRRGQEARLRCSPMKGHSHVYWYRQLPEEGLKFMVYLQKENIIDESGMPKERFSAEFPKEGPSILRIQQVVRGDSAAYFCASSPIEFGITGELFFGEGSRLTVL.

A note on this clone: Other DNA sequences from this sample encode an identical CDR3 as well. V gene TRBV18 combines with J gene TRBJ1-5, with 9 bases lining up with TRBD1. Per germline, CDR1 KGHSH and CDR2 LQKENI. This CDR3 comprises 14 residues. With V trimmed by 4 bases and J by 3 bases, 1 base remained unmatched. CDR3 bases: TGTGCCAGCTCACGGGACAGGGACAATCAGCCCCAGCATTTT. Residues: CASSRDRDNQPQHF.